This TCR beta chain is drawn from a study of preoperative IRX-2 immunotherapy in early breast cancer. Assay: immunoSEQ multiplex PCR; the TCRdb copy retains only in-frame clones and omits some. The data contain around 28,000 clones, around 91% of them singletons. Treatment denoted: preoperative locoregional IRX-2 cytokine immunotherapy. Patients received preoperative, locoregional IRX-2 cytokine immunotherapy in a phase Ib study. This CDR3 has 13 residues. Germline V lookup: CDR1 SQVTM, CDR2 ANQGSEA. This clonotype was sampled from a human donor with breast cancer. Sampling was performed from a patient treated with IRX-2 immunotherapy. This rearrangement joins TRBV29-1 to TRBJ2-1; TRBD2 agrees at 14 bases. CDR3: CTRLAGGQNEQFF. The CDR3 coding sequence is TGCACCCGACTAGCGGGAGGGCAAAATGAGCAGTTCTTC.